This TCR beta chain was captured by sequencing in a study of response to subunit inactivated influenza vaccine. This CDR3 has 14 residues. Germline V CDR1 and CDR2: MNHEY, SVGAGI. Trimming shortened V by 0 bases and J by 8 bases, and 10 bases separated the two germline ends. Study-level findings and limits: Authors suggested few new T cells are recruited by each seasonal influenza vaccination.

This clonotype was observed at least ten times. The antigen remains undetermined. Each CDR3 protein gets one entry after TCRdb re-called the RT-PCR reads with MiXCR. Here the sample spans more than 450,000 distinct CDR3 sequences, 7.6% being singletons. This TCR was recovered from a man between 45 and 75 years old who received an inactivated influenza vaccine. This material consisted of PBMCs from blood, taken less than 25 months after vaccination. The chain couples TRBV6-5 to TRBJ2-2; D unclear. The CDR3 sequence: CASSYSEVLGELFF. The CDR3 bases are TGTGCCAGCAGTTACTCGGAAGTCTTAGGGGAGCTGTTTTTT.